Each of the 14 T cell receptor beta chains below was sequenced from the same sample in a study of control samples from healthy donors and cancer patients. Using immunoSEQ multiplex PCR, the repertoire was profiled, and TCRdb retains in-frame clones only, with some absent. The sample comprises some 95,000 clones, almost 90% of which are singletons, and roughly an eighth rests with the top ten. Material: blood. The source of these receptors is a man aged 25-40 years in good health.

The V call is TRBV6-2 or TRBV6-3, the J call TRBJ2-7; D unclear. V dropped 5 bases and J dropped 4 bases, with 18 bases sitting between them. This CDR3 contains 15 residues. Looked up from germline, CDR1 is MNHEY and CDR2 is SVGEGT. The CDR3 sequence is CASSPYPTELYEQYF. CDR3 DNA sequence: TGTGCCAGCAGTCCCTATCCGACCGAATTGTACGAGCAGTACTTC.

The V call is TRBV29-1, the J call TRBJ1-3; tentatively, D is TRBD1 (6 bases). This CDR3 region has 14 residues. Trimming left V 7 bases short and J 5 bases short, with 18 bases between. Looked up from germline, CDR1 is SQVTM and CDR2 is ANQGSEA. In nucleotides, the CDR3 is TGCAGCGCCGAAGAATCACAGGGAAGAAACACCATATATTTT. Translation: CSAEESQGRNTIYF.

The chain couples TRBV9 to TRBJ2-5; D uncertain. Germline-derived CDR1 and CDR2 are SGDLS and YYNGEE. V lost 0 bases to trimming and J lost 4 bases, with 16 bases between them. The CDR3 has 16 residues. As DNA, the CDR3 is TGTGCCAGCAGCGTAGGGGCTGGTGGCGTATCAGAGACCCAGTACTTC. It specifies CASSVGAGGVSETQYF.

V and J are TRBV5-1 and TRBJ2-3; 12 bases are shared with TRBD2. CDR1 and CDR2 (germline): SGHRS, YFSETQ. This CDR3 has 16 amino acids. Trimming took 1 base from V and 2 from J; bases not matched to a gene: 2. CDR3 in amino acids: CASSLTSGGNTDTQYF. CDR3 coding DNA: TGCGCCAGCAGCTTGACTAGCGGGGGGAACACAGATACGCAGTATTTT. The whole variable domain, remainder taken from reference TRBV5-1 and TRBJ2-3, is KAGVTQTPRYLIKTRGQQVTLSCSPISGHRSVSWYQQTPGQGLQFLFEYFSETQRNKGNFPGRFSGRQFSNSRSEMNVSTLELGDSALYLCASSLTSGGNTDTQYFGPGTRLTVL.

The genes are TRBV13 and TRBJ2-5, with 7 positions matching TRBD1. The germline V gene encodes CDR1 PRHDT and CDR2 FYEKMQ (reference sequence). With 7 bases clipped from V and 6 bases from J, the junction kept 8 bases outside the gene matches. This CDR3 region has 13 residues. CDR3 nucleotide sequence: TGTGCCAGCAACCTACAGGGGTCTCAGACCCAGTACTTC. It encodes CASNLQGSQTQYF.

The chain uses TRBV7-9 and TRBJ2-2; D gene uncertain. Trimming took 3 bases from V and 6 from J, leaving 11 bases between them. The CDR3 spans 14 residues. Germline CDR1 and CDR2: SEHNR and FQNEAQ (reference sequence). The CDR3 loop is CASSFLVRAGELFF. The CDR3 bases are TGTGCCAGCAGCTTCTTGGTCCGAGCCGGGGAGCTGTTTTTT.

J is TRBJ2-1 and V is TRBV7-8, with 9 bases that match TRBD2. With 4 bases clipped from V and 7 bases from J, the junction kept 11 bases outside the gene matches. CDR3 length: 16 residues. The germline gives CDR1 SGHVS, CDR2 FQNEAQ. The CDR3 nucleotides are TGTGCCAGCAGCTCGGATGGGCGGGAGGGCCAAAATGAGCAGTTCTTC. It codes for CASSSDGREGQNEQFF.

The V call is TRBV20-1, the J call TRBJ2-7; D remains ambiguous. The CDR3 is made up of 11 amino acids. Looked up from germline, CDR1 is DFQATT and CDR2 is SNEGSKA (reference sequence). With 6 bases removed from V and 3 bases from J, the gap between germline ends came to 9 bases. This chain's CDR3 is CSARIDYEQYF. Here the CDR3 DNA reads TGCAGTGCCAGGATTGACTACGAGCAGTACTTC.

The chain recombines TRBV7-3 with TRBJ2-3; D gene unclear. Germline loops: CDR1 SGHTA, CDR2 FQGTGA. Trimming shortened V by 4 bases and J by 0 bases, and 5 bases separated the two germline ends. The CDR3 runs to 13 residues. The CDR3 region has the DNA TGTGCCAGCAGCTCCTCTAGCACAGATACGCAGTATTTT. Translated: CASSSSSTDTQYF.

This chain uses TRBV7-2 with TRBJ2-7; D is unresolved. The germline gives CDR1 SGHTA, CDR2 FQGNSA. V was pared by 5 bases and J by 3 bases, with 14 bases between. The length of the CDR3 is 14 residues. This CDR3 reads CASSAQSLNYEQYF. For the CDR3, the DNA is TGTGCCAGCAGCGCCCAGAGCTTAAACTACGAGCAGTACTTC. Complete variable domain (other parts from reference TRBV7-2 and TRBJ2-7): GAGVSQSPSNKVTEKGKDVELRCDPISGHTALYWYRQSLGQGLEFLIYFQGNSAPDKSGLPSDRFSAERTGGSVSTLTIQRTQQEDSAVYLCASSAQSLNYEQYFGPGTRLTVT.

This clone was picked up one time. Written as DNA, the CDR3 is TGTGCCATATTAGGTTTAGGGTACAATGAGCAGTTCTTC. It translates to CAILGLGYNEQFF. The chain has TRBV28 and TRBJ2-1; D remains unclear. The CDR3 consists of 13 residues. Germline V gives CDR1 MDHEN, CDR2 SYDVKM. V was clipped by 10 bases and J by 4 bases, with 14 bases between them.

The chain carries TRBV4-2 and TRBJ2-1; 9 bases agree with TRBD2. CDR1 and CDR2 from the germline V gene are LGHNA and YNFKEQ. The CDR3 sequence is 16 residues long. V was clipped by 1 base and J by 8 bases; unmatched bases: 9. CDR3 protein: CASSQVQLAGVDEQFF. The CDR3, as DNA: TGTGCCAGCAGCCAAGTGCAACTAGCGGGTGTCGATGAGCAGTTCTTC.

V is TRBV19 and J is TRBJ2-7, with unresolved D. V dropped 5 bases and J dropped 0 bases, with 11 bases sitting between them. The CDR3 loop spans 14 amino acids. Germline V gene data show CDR1 as LNHDA and CDR2 as SQIVND (reference sequence). The CDR3, as DNA: TGTGCCAGTAGTCCCCGATGGGCCTCCTACGAGCAGTACTTC. Amino acid sequence: CASSPRWASYEQYF.

J is TRBJ2-3 and V is TRBV24-1; TRBD1 aligns across 9 bases. CDR1 is KGHDR and CDR2 is SFDVKD in the germline V gene. V lost 5 bases, J lost 4 bases, and 6 bases stayed unmatched. The CDR3 covers 15 residues. CDR3 coding DNA: TGTGCCACCAGTGCCATGGGACAGGGCGCAGATACGCAGTATTTT. Translating it yields CATSAMGQGADTQYF.